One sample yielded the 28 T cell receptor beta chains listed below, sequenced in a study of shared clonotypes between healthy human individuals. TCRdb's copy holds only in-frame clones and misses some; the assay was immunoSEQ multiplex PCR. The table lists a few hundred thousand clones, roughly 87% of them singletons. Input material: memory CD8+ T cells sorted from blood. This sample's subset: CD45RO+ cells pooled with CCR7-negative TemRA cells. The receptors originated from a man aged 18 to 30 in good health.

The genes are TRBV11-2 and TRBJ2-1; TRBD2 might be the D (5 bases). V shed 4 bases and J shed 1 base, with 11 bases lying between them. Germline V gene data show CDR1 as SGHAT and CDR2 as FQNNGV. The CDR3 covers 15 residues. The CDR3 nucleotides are TGTGCCAGCAGCTCTGTCGGAGGTTCCTACAATGAGCAGTTCTTC. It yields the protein CASSSVGGSYNEQFF.

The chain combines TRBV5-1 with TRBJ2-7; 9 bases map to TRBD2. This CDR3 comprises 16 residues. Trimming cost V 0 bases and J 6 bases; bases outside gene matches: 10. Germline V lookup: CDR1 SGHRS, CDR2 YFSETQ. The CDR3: CASSLEAGGPWGEQYF. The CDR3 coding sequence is TGCGCCAGCAGCTTGGAGGCGGGAGGGCCCTGGGGCGAGCAGTACTTC. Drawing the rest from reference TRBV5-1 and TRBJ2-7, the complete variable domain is KAGVTQTPRYLIKTRGQQVTLSCSPISGHRSVSWYQQTPGQGLQFLFEYFSETQRNKGNFPGRFSGRQFSNSRSEMNVSTLELGDSALYLCASSLEAGGPWGEQYFGPGTRLTVT.

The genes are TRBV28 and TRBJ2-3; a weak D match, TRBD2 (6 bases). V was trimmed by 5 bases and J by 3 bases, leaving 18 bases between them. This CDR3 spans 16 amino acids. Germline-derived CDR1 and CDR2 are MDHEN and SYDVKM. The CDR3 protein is CASSPPRSGATDTQYF. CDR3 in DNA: TGTGCCAGCAGTCCCCCCCGATCGGGAGCAACAGATACGCAGTATTTT.

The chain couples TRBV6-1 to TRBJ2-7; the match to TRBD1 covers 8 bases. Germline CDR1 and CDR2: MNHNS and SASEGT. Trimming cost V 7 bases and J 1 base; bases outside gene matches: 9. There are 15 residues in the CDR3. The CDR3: CASNGQGSGSYEQYF. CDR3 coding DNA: TGTGCCAGCAACGGACAGGGATCAGGGTCCTACGAGCAGTACTTC.

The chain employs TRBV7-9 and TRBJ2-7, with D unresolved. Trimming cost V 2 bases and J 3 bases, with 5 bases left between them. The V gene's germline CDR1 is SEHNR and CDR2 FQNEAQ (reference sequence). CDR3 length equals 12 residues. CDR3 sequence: CASSLRNYEQYF. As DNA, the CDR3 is TGTGCCAGCAGCTTAAGGAACTACGAGCAGTACTTC.

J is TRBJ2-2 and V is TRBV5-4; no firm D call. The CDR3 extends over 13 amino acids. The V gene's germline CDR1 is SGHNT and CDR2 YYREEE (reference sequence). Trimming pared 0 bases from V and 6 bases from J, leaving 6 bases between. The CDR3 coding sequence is TGTGCCAGCAGCTTGGGCAGTGCCGGGGAGCTGTTTTTT. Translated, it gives CASSLGSAGELFF.

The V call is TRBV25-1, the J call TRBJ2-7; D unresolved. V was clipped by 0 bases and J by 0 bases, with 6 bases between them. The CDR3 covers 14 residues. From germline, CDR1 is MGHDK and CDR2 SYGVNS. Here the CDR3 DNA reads TGTGCCAGCAGTGAATATGGGGTCTCCTACGAGCAGTACTTC. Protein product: CASSEYGVSYEQYF.

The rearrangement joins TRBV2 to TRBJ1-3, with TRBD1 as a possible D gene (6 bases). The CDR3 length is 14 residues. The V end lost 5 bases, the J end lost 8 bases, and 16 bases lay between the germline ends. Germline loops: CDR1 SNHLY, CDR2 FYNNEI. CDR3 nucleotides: TGTGCCAGCAGTTTACAGGGTCCATTAGACACCATATATTTT. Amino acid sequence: CASSLQGPLDTIYF.

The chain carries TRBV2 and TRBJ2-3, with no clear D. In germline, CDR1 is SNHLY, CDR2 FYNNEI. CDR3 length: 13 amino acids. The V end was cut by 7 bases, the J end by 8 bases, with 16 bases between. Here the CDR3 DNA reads TGTGCCAGCACCAACTCAATAGAGGTTACGCAGTATTTT. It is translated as CASTNSIEVTQYF.

CDR3 sequence (DNA): TGTGCCAGCAGTGATACACCTAGGAGGAGATTAAATCAGCCCCAGCATTTT. Protein sequence: CASSDTPRRRLNQPQHF. This rearrangement joins TRBV6-1 to TRBJ1-5; no definite D call. This CDR3 has 17 residues. The germline V gene encodes CDR1 MNHNS and CDR2 SASEGT. V lost 3 bases to trimming and J lost 4 bases, with 19 bases between them.

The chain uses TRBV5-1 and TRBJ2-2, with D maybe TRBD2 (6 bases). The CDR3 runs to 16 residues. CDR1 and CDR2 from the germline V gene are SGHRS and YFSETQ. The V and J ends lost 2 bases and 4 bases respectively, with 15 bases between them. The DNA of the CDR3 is TGCGCCAGCAGCTTCTGGGCCGGGGGAGGCACCGGGGAGCTGTTTTTT. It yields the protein CASSFWAGGGTGELFF.

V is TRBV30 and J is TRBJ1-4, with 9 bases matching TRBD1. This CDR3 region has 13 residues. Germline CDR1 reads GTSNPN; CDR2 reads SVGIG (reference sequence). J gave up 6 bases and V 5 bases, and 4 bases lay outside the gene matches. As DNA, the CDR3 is TGTGCCTGGGGACAGGGGAGAGATGAAAAACTGTTTTTT. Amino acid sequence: CAWGQGRDEKLFF.

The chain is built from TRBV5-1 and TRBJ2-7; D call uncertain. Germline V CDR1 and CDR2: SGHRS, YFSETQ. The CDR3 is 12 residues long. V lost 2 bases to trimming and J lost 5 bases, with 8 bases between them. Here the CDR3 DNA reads TGCGCCAGCAGCTTAGGAGCAGACGAGCAGTACTTC. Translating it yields CASSLGADEQYF.

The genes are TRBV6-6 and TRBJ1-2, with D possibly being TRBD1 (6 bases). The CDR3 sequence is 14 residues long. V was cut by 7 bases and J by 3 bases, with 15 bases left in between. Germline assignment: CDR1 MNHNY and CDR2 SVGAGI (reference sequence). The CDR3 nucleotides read TGTGCCAGCACCCAGGGGTCAGGTTACTATGGCTACACCTTC. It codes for CASTQGSGYYGYTF.

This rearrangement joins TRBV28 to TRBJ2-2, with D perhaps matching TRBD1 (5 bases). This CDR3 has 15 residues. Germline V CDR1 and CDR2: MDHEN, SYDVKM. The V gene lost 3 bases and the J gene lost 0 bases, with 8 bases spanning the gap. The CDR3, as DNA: TGTGCCAGCAGTTTCCCCAGGGCGAACACCGGGGAGCTGTTTTTT. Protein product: CASSFPRANTGELFF.

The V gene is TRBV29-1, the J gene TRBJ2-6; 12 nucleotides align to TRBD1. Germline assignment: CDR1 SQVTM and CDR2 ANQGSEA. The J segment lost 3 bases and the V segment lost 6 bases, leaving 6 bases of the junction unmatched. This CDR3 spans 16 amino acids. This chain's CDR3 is CSVPGTGGGGANVLTF. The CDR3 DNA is TGCAGCGTGCCCGGGACAGGGGGCGGTGGGGCCAACGTCCTGACTTTC.

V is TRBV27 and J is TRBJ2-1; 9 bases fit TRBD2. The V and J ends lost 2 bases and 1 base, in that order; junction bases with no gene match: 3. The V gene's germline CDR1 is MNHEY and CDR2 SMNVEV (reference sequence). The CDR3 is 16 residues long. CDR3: CASSLASGESYNEQFF. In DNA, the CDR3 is TGTGCCAGCAGTTTAGCTAGCGGGGAATCCTACAATGAGCAGTTCTTC.

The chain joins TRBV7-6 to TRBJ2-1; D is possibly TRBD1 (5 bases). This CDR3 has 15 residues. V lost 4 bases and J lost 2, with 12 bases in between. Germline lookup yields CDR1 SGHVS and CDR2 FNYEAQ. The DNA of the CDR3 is TGTGCCAGCAGCTACAGGATATCCCCCTACAATGAGCAGTTCTTC. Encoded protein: CASSYRISPYNEQFF.

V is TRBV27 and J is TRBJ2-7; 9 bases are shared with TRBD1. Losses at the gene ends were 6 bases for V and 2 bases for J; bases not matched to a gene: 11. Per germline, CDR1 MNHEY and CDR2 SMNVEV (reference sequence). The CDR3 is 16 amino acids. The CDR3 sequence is CASRDLDRGETYEQYF. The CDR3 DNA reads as TGTGCCAGCAGGGACCTAGACAGGGGGGAAACCTACGAGCAGTACTTC.

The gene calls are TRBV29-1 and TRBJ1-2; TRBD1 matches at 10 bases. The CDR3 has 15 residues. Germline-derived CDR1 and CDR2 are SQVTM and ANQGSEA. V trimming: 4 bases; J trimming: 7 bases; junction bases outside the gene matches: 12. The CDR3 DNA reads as TGCAGCGTTGCCCCCCGGACAGGGGGTTCCCTTGGCTACACCTTC. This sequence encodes CSVAPRTGGSLGYTF.

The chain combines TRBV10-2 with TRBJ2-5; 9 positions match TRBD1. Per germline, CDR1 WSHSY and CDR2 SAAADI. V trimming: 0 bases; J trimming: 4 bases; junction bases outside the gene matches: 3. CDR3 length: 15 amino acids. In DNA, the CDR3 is TGCGCCAGCAGTGAGTCAGGGACAGGGTCAGAGACCCAGTACTTC. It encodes CASSESGTGSETQYF.

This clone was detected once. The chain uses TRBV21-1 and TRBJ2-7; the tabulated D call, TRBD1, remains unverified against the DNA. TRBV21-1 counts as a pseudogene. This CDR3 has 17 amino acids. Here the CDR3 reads CASSKVGDYSTSHEQYF. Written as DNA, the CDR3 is TGTGCCAGCAGCAAAGTAGGGGATTACAGTACCTCCCACGAGCAGTACTTC.

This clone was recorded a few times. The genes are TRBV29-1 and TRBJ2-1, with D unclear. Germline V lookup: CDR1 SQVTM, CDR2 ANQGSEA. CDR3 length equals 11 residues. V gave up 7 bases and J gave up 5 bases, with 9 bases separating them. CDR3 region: CSEETNNEQFF. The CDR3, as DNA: TGCAGCGAAGAGACCAACAATGAGCAGTTCTTC.

CDR3: CASSYGPSWDEQFF. The CDR3 nucleotides are TGTGCCAGCAGTTACGGCCCGAGTTGGGATGAGCAGTTCTTC. This chain joins TRBV6-5 and TRBJ2-1, with unresolved D. The germline CDR1 and CDR2 sequences are MNHEY and SVGAGI. The germline V and J ends were trimmed by 2 bases and 8 bases, with 13 bases remaining between them. CDR3 length equals 14 residues.

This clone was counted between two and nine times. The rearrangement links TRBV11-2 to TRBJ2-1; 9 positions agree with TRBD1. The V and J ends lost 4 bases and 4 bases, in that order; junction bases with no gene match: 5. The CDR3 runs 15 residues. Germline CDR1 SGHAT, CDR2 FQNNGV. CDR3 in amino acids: CASSSGQGIYNEQFF. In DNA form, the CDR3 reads TGTGCCAGCAGCTCAGGACAGGGGATTTACAATGAGCAGTTCTTC.

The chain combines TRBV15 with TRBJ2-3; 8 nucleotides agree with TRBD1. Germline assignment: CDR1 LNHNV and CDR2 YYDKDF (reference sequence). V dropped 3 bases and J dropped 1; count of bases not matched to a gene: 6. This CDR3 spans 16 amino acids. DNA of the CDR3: TGTGCCACCAGCAGTGAGGACAGGGTGGGCACAGATACGCAGTATTTT. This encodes CATSSEDRVGTDTQYF.

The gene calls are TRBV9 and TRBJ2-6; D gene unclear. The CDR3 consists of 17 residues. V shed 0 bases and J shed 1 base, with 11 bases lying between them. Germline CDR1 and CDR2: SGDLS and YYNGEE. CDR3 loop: CASSVDASRSGANVLTF. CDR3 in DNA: TGTGCCAGCAGCGTAGACGCCTCGCGATCTGGGGCCAACGTCCTGACTTTC.

DNA for the CDR3: TGCGCCAGCAGCCGACAGGAGAACACTGAAGCTTTCTTT. Its translation: CASSRQENTEAFF. The V and J genes are TRBV4-1 and TRBJ1-1; weak D call: TRBD1 (6 bases). This CDR3 is built from 13 residues. Trimming took 4 bases from V and 1 from J, leaving 7 bases between them. CDR1 and CDR2 from the germline V gene are MGHRA and YSYEKL.